This paragraph covers one TCR beta chain sequence. Its antigen is currently unknown. Germline CDR1 and CDR2: KGHSH and LQKENI. The V end was cut by 1 base, the J end by 5 bases, with 11 bases between. This CDR3 has 14 residues. Amplified TCR beta CDR3 regions derived from RNA transcripts. HTBI primers were employed in a first-round RT-PCR of the TCR CDR3. TCRdb recomputed calls from the multiplex PCR reads with MiXCR, one row per CDR3 protein. The table includes almost 600,000 distinct CDR3 sequences, about 43% detected once. Patients aged 18 to 65 had newly diagnosed hyperthyroidism lasting under 2 months. Patients were excluded because of uncontrolled infection, other autoimmune disease, pregnancy or lactation. The record originates from a study of T cells in Graves' hyperthyroidism and ophthalmopathy. Points from the study as a whole: Most thyroid clonotypes expanded above 0.001 appeared in blood too.

Material for sequencing was peripheral blood or thyroid tissue (not recorded which). This chain joins TRBV18 and TRBJ1-1; D unclear. This clonotype originated in a woman aged 18-35 years with Graves' hyperthyroidism. The chain's CDR3 is CASSPQRLGTEAFF. The CDR3, as DNA: TGTGCCAGCTCACCACAACGGCTAGGGACTGAAGCTTTCTTT.